This T cell receptor beta chain derives from a study of T cells in localized non-small cell lung cancer. The protocol was immunoSEQ multiplex PCR, while the TCRdb copy is restricted to in-frame clones and leaves out a portion. The table has about 24,000 clones, about 92% seen once. CDR3 size: 13 residues. The V and J ends lost 7 bases and 0 bases respectively, with 9 bases between them. The germline V gene has CDR1 MDHEN and CDR2 SYDVKM. Notes on this clone: No antigen is known for it.

Study findings and constraints: Median approximately 50 top-100 tumor clones were shared with paired adjacent lung. Compared with tumor, uninvolved adjacent lung displayed greater T cell clonality, ranking highest overall.

The sequence came from a man aged 40 to 70 with stage III squamous cell lung carcinoma. The material sequenced was peripheral blood, taken before any cancer treatment. The chain couples TRBV28 to TRBJ1-2; the D is unclear. CDR3 region: CASMRPPNYGYTF. CDR3 DNA: TGTGCCAGCATGCGACCGCCTAACTATGGCTACACCTTC.